Shown below are 3 T cell receptor beta chains from a single sample sequenced in a study of tumor and adjacent non-tumor tissue in lung cancer. TCRbeta libraries were built with three rounds of nested PCR, modified from ARM-PCR. One entry per CDR3 protein results from TCRdb running MiXCR on the multiplex PCR reads. Of 91,000 or so distinct CDR3 sequences listed, roughly 66% are singletons. This sample's RNA came from whole unsorted tissue. The sample consisted of lung tumor tissue. The origin of the receptors is a man between 60 and 75 years old with non-small cell lung cancer.

About this clonotype itself: An end of the junction does not agree with germline; a read error may underlie this. The rearrangement uses TRBV6-2 or TRBV6-3 and TRBJ2-3; D is perhaps TRBD1 (6 bases). CDR3 size: 14 residues. Germline V gives CDR1 MNHEY, CDR2 SVGEGT. CDR3 DNA: TGTGCCAACAGCAAGGGGGAAGCTGTAGATACGCAATATTTT. It encodes CANSKGEAVDTQYF.

The chain joins TRBV6-5 to TRBJ1-4; D call uncertain. V gave up 5 bases and J gave up 7 bases, with 14 bases separating them. Germline values: CDR1 MNHEY, CDR2 SVGAGI. The CDR3 consists of 14 residues. As DNA, the CDR3 is TGTGCCAGCAGTCAAGTCGGAAATGGTGAAAAACTGTTTTTT. Its translation: CASSQVGNGEKLFF.

With regard to this clonotype: The CDR3 ends on some other residue instead of the conserved phenylalanine or tryptophan, so this is likely a read error. V usage is TRBV5-5 and J usage is TRBJ2-7, with D unclear. The CDR3 spans 15 residues. V lost 1 base to trimming and J lost 4 bases, with 15 bases between them. CDR1 SGHKS and CDR2 YYEKEE come from the germline V gene (reference sequence). The CDR3 DNA follows: TGTGCCAGCAGCTTGTCTGTTACTCATTCTTACGAGCAGTACCTC. It is translated as CASSLSVTHSYEQYL.